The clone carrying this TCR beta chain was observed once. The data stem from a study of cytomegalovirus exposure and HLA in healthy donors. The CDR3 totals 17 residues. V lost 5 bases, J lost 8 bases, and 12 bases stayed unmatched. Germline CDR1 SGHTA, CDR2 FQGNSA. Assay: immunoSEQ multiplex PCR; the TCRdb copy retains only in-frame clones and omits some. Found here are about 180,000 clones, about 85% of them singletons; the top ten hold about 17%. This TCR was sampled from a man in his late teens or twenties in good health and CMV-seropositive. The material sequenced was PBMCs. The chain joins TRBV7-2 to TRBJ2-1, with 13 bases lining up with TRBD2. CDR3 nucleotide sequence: TGTGCCAGCAGCCCAGGGACTAGCGGGACGGACGTGGATGAGCAGTTCTTC. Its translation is CASSPGTSGTDVDEQFF.